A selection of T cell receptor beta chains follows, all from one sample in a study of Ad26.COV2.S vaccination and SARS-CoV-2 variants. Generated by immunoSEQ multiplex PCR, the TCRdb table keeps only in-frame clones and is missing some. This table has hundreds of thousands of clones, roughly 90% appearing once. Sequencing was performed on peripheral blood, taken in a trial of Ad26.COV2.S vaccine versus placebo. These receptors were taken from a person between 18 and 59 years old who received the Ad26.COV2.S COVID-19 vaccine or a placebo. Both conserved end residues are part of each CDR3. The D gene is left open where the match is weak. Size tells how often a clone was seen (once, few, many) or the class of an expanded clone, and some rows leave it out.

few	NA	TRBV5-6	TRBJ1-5	TGTGCCAGCAGCTTGGCCAAGGAAGGGTTTGGTCAGCCCCAGCATTTT	CASSLAKEGFGQPQHF
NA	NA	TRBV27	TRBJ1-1	TGTGCCAGCAGTTTGGGCAGGGAGAACACTGAAGCTTTCTTT	CASSLGRENTEAFF
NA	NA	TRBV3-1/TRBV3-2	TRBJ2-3	TGTGCCAGCAGCCAAGATTCCCACTACACAGATACGCAGTATTTT	CASSQDSHYTDTQYF
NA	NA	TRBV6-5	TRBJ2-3	TGTGCCAGCAGACCGACAGGAGTCGAAGGAGATACGCAGTATTTT	CASRPTGVEGDTQYF
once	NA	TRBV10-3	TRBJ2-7	TGTGCCATCAGTCTCCGGGACGGATCCTACGAGCAGTACTTC	CAISLRDGSYEQYF
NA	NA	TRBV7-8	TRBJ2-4	TGTGCCAGCAGCCTCTCCCCCGGGGCCTTTCAAACCATTCAGTACTTC	CASSLSPGAFQTIQYF
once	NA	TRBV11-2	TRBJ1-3	TGTGCCAGCAGCTTAGGCGGCACGGCTTCTGGAAACACCATATATTTT	CASSLGGTASGNTIYF
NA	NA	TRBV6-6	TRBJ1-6	TGTGCCAGCAGTTACTCGGGAGGGGTTAATTCACCCCTCCACTTT	CASSYSGGVNSPLHF
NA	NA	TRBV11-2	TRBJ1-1	TGTGCCAGCAGCCTACAGCTTTTGAACACTGAAGCTTTCTTT	CASSLQLLNTEAFF
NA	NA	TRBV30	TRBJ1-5	TGTGCCTGGAGTGTAAGGCAGGGGTCGGGCAATCAGCCCCAGCATTTT	CAWSVRQGSGNQPQHF
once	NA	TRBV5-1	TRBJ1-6	TGCGCCAGCAGCTTAGGGACACAAACCTCACCCCTCCACTTT	CASSLGTQTSPLHF
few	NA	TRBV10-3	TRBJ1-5	TGTGCCATCAGTGAGGTTGGGTCTCATCAGCCCCAGCATTTT	CAISEVGSHQPQHF
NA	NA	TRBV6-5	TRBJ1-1	TGTGCCAGCAGACGCACAGGGTCCACTGAAGCTTTCTTT	CASRRTGSTEAFF
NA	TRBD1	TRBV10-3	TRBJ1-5	TGTGCCATCAGTGAGGGACAGGGAACTACTAGCAATCAGCCCCAGCATTTT	CAISEGQGTTSNQPQHF
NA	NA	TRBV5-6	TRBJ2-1	TGTGCCAGCAGCAGGGACTCCCTCGTCCTCTACAATGAGCAGTTCTTC	CASSRDSLVLYNEQFF
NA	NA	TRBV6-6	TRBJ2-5	TGTGCCAGCAGTTACTGGCCGGGACCTCAAGAGACCCAGTACTTC	CASSYWPGPQETQYF
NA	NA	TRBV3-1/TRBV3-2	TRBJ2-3	TGTGCCAGCAGCCAGTGGGGTTCCCGCACAGATACGCAGTATTTT	CASSQWGSRTDTQYF
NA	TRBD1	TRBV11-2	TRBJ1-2	TGTGCCAGCAGCTATCCACGACAGGGCGGCGGCTACACCTTC	CASSYPRQGGGYTF
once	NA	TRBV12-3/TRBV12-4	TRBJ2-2	TGTGCCAGCAGATACACCGGGGAGCTGTTTTTT	CASRYTGELFF
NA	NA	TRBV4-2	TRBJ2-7	TGTGCCAGCAGCCAAGAAAGCGGAGGGGAGCAGTACTTC	CASSQESGGEQYF
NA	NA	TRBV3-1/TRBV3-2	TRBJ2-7	TGTGCCAGCAGCCAAGACTCAGGAAACTACGAGCAGTACTTC	CASSQDSGNYEQYF
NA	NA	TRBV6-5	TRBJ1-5	TGTGCCAGCGGGTCCCAAGGGCCATATCAGCCCCAGCATTTT	CASGSQGPYQPQHF
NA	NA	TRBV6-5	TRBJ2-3	TGTGCCAGCAGTCCGGAGCGGGGCACAGATACGCAGTATTTT	CASSPERGTDTQYF
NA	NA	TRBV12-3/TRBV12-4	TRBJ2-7	TGTGCCAGCAGCCGTGACTGGAGGCTGTACTTC	CASSRDWRLYF
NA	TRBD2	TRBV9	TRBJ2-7	TGTGCCAGCAGCGTAGGCTCGCGGGGGGGCGAGCACGAGCAGTACTTC	CASSVGSRGGEHEQYF
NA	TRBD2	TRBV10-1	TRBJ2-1	TGCGCCAGCAGTGAGTTGGGACTAGCGGGAGACGAGCAGTTCTTC	CASSELGLAGDEQFF
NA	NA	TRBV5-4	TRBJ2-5	TGTGCCAGCAGCTCGGGCCGTCTTCGGGGCGAGTCCCAGTACTTC	CASSSGRLRGESQYF
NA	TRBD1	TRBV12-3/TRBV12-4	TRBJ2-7	TGTGCCAGCAACTCCGGGACAGGGGGCGAGCAGTACTTC	CASNSGTGGEQYF
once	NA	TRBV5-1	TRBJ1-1	TGCGCCAGCAGCGCCGTCATGAACACTGAAGCTTTCTTT	CASSAVMNTEAFF
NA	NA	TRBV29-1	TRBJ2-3	TGCAGCGCGGACAGTCCAAGGTCGCCCACAGATACGCAGTATTTT	CSADSPRSPTDTQYF
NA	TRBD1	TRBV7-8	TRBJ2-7	TGTGCCAGCAGCTCGGGGACAGGGGACTACGAGCAGTACTTC	CASSSGTGDYEQYF
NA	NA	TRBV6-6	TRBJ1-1	TGTGCCAGCAGCGCGTTCACTGAAGCTTTCTTT	CASSAFTEAFF
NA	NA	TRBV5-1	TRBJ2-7	TGCGCCAGCAGCCCACAATTTTACGAGCAGTACTTC	CASSPQFYEQYF
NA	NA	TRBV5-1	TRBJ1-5	TGCGCCAGCAGCTTAGTTTCAGGGGTCAATCAGCCCCAGCATTTT	CASSLVSGVNQPQHF